What follows is one T cell receptor (beta chain) and its context. No antigen is known for it. The method was immunoSEQ multiplex PCR; TCRdb's version includes in-frame clones alone and lacks a portion of them. The data contain 200,000 or so clones, 85% to 90% of them singletons. This specimen comes from a study of T cell responses to AZD1222 COVID-19 vaccine. The CDR3 loop spans 14 amino acids. The V end was cut by 0 bases, the J end by 5 bases, with 10 bases between. Germline V gene lookup returns CDR1 LGHDT and CDR2 YNNKEL (reference sequence). Findings and limits, study-wide: Among those given AZD1222, only six were seropositive at baseline.

The chain joins TRBV3-1 (or the pseudogene TRBV3-2) to TRBJ2-5; a possible D gene is TRBD1 (6 bases). Sequenced here: peripheral blood, sampled on day 0 of AZD1222 vaccination. The origin of this receptor is an adult in good health. As DNA, the CDR3 is TGTGCCAGCAGCCAAGAGAAAGGGGGTGAGACCCAGTACTTC. It translates to CASSQEKGGETQYF.